This T cell receptor beta chain was identified during a study of blood T cell repertoires in COVID-19. The CDR3 covers 21 residues. Trimming cost V 5 bases and J 4 bases; bases outside gene matches: 31. Germline CDR1 reads SQVTM; CDR2 reads ANQGSEA. TCRdb's table, derived via immunoSEQ multiplex PCR, lists solely in-frame clones and lacks some. The data contain over 150,000 clones, under 80% of them singletons. The sample comprised peripheral blood. This TCR derives from a woman aged 45-65 years with acute or convalescent COVID-19. The chain employs TRBV29-1 and TRBJ2-5; TRBD1 aligns across 7 bases. CDR3: CSVYPTDPVTGEWSSGETQYF. For the CDR3, the DNA is TGCAGCGTTTATCCGACGGACCCCGTCACAGGGGAGTGGTCGAGCGGAGAGACCCAGTACTTC.